The sequence of this T cell receptor beta chain was determined in a study of blood T cell repertoires in COVID-19. In its sample, this clone was seen once. This table comes from immunoSEQ multiplex PCR, and its TCRdb copy is limited to in-frame clones, with some not included. The profile covers roughly 250,000 clones, with roughly 90% appearing a single time and approximately 3.7% taken by the ten largest. The CDR3 contains 12 residues. In germline, CDR1 is SGHTA, CDR2 FQGNSA. V lost 4 bases and J lost 6, with 9 bases in between. This clonotype originated in a man aged 60 to 69 who had recovered from COVID-19. Sequencing was done on a sample of peripheral blood. The chain recombines TRBV7-2 with TRBJ1-1, with D maybe TRBD1 (6 bases). The CDR3 bases are TGTGCCAGCAGCTCCCGACAGGCTGAAGCTTTCTTT. As protein: CASSSRQAEAFF.